The rows below give T cell receptor beta chains drawn from one sample of a study of monozygotic twins with inflammatory bowel disease. TCRdb re-called the 5' RACE reads, yielding one record per CDR3 amino acid sequence without DNA. This sample's clone table lists roughly 160,000 distinct CDR3 sequences. Sample: blood. Source of these receptors: a human donor with ulcerative colitis or Crohn's disease, or a healthy co-twin of an affected twin (not recorded which). The CDR3 runs from the conserved cysteine through the conserved F or W.

j_call v_call cdr3_aa
TRBJ2-1 TRBV5-1 CASSLDSGTHNEQFF
TRBJ1-3 TRBV5-1 CASSLDQGSAGNTIYF
TRBJ2-3 TRBV5-1 CASSSSGAEGDTQYF
TRBJ2-5 TRBV20-1 CSASSSGGAGETQYF
TRBJ2-1 TRBV7-2 CASSTSTRQQFF
TRBJ2-7 TRBV20-1 CSAREPGGDYEQYF
TRBJ1-4 TRBV11-2 CASSSKGTDEKLFF
TRBJ1-5 TRBV5-6 CASSSDSSNQPQHF
TRBJ1-1 TRBV20-1 CSASPTANTEAFF
TRBJ2-3 TRBV4-3 CASSLRFEGGTDTQYF
TRBJ2-5 TRBV12-3/TRBV12-4 CASSQGQGREETQYF
TRBJ2-1 TRBV7-6 CASSLDPGAFLNEQFF
TRBJ2-2 TRBV28 CASAPGGVTGELFF
TRBJ2-7 TRBV7-2 CASSLGQGTTYEQYF
TRBJ2-7 TRBV7-6 CASSSQSENRYEQYF
TRBJ1-2 TRBV19 CASSSRDRLELIYGYTF
TRBJ2-1 TRBV20-1 CSASRLAGEQFF
TRBJ1-1 TRBV6-5 CASSYSDAGAEAFF
TRBJ2-3 TRBV18 CASSTTGGEGTDTQYF
TRBJ2-1 TRBV5-1 CASSLSGGSDNEQFF
TRBJ2-7 TRBV7-9 CASSLRRGSVYEQYF